This TCR beta chain was captured in a study of blood T cell repertoires in COVID-19 (dated by TCRdb to 2020 to 2021). The study in broad terms: The collaborator samples originated in the United States, Italy and Spain and spanned the acute and convalescent phases of COVID-19. The prospective study material was composed of cDNA or gDNA derived from T cells, B-cell-depleted T cells, or PBMCs. The dataset comprised deeply sampled blood TCRbeta repertoires from subjects exposed to, actively infected with, or recovered from COVID-19. The repertoires were released in a freely available public database intended as a resource for research on the immune response to SARS-CoV-2. Samples were obtained from the ongoing ImmuneRACE study (first 160 participants) and from 1,000 to 1,500 subjects provided by 6 global collaborators. Nearly every sample came with metadata listing a de-identified subject ID, COVID-19 status, age in years and sex. HLA class I and class II types, where available, came from metadata supplied by the sample provider rather than from assay-based typing. The paper as a whole reports these results and caveats: The quantity of clinical and demographic metadata differed by source and by participant and was supplied without curation.

About this clone itself: There is no known antigen for this receptor. Base qualities are not recorded, but no much larger clone differs from it by a single base.

The germline V gene provides CDR1 MDHEN and CDR2 SYDVKM. V is reduced by 3 bases and J by 1 base, leaving a spacing of 15 bases between them. Inclusive of the bounding cysteine and phenylalanine, the CDR3 is 16 residues long. Only CDR3 DNA is held: 48 bases, read in frame from base 1. In the prospective study, participants were about 18 to 95 years old, resided in around 25 geographic areas of the United States, and were enrolled through a virtual design. In the prospective study, cohorts were assigned on the basis of participant-reported clinical history obtained from a screening survey and a study questionnaire. ImmuneRACE Cohort 3 recovered participants were defined by two consecutive negative NP/OP PCR tests, healthcare professional clearance, or symptom resolution. In the prospective study, whole blood, serum and a nasopharyngeal or oropharyngeal swab were collected from each participant by mobile phlebotomists. Participants in the prospective study had the option to provide additional blood draws and questionnaires over a 2-month period. Before DNA extraction, prospective study blood samples were shipped either frozen or at room temperature.

TCRbeta CDR3 regions were amplified from genomic DNA by means of the immunoSEQ Assay, a bias-controlled multiplex PCR. The authors' analysis ran thus. The number of nucleated cells in each sample was estimated from the amplification of reference gene primers within the assay. To quantify the absolute abundance of each unique TCRbeta CDR3 rearrangement, sequence reads were collapsed and filtered. Productive Simpson clonality was computed per sample as the square root of Simpson's diversity index over productive rearrangements. Here the immuneACCESS table is served through TCRdb, limited to in-frame sequences with V and J called. Missing clones are a known gap in these copies; in checked studies unresolved V genes cover under half, and the rest lacks a known reason. V and J calls and clone size follow that table, whereas D and trimming were derived from the DNA. Across this sample there are more than 300,000 clones, with nearly 90% seen only once. The top ten clones comprise about 6% of the sample.

The source is a woman aged 25 to 39 who had recovered from COVID-19. Input material: PBMCs or T cells enriched from blood (not recorded which). The chain joins TRBV28 to TRBJ1-1, with no D gene named confidently. The CDR3 corresponds to CASSLTGSFGNTEAFF. The DNA reads TGTGCCAGCAGTTTGACGGGATCTTTCGGGAACACTGAAGCTTTCTTT.